The entry below gives a single TCR beta chain sequence along with its context. Antigen specificity is unknown. The CDR3 sequence is 14 residues long. Trimming removed 8 bases from V and 0 bases from J; junction bases left unmatched: 5. The germline CDR1 and CDR2 sequences are MNHEY and SVGAGI. This entry comes from a study of OX40 agonist ivuxolimab in advanced cancers. Findings and caveats of the study: The average count of expanded clones was higher among CD8+ T cells than among CD4+. Low normalized clonal expansion also occurred in some nonresponding patients. By week 6 at 0.1 to 3.0 mg/kg, blood CD4+ and CD8+ T cells had expanded clonally. Clonal expansion in partial responders at 0.1-3.0 mg/kg ranked among the lowest.

Data came from immunoSEQ multiplex PCR; TCRdb stores just in-frame clones and leaves some out. Of 80,000 or so clones in the sample, approximately 85% are singletons; the top ten hold roughly 2.1%. This material consisted of CD4+ or CD8+ T cells sorted from blood, taken in a trial of the OX40 agonist ivuxolimab. The V gene is TRBV6-5, the J gene TRBJ2-3; 7 nucleotides line up with TRBD2. This receptor was obtained from an adult with an advanced solid tumor such as melanoma, head and neck, liver or kidney cancer. CDR3 sequence (DNA): TGTGCCAGCGCAGCGGGAAAAAGCACAGATACGCAGTATTTT. It encodes CASAAGKSTDTQYF.